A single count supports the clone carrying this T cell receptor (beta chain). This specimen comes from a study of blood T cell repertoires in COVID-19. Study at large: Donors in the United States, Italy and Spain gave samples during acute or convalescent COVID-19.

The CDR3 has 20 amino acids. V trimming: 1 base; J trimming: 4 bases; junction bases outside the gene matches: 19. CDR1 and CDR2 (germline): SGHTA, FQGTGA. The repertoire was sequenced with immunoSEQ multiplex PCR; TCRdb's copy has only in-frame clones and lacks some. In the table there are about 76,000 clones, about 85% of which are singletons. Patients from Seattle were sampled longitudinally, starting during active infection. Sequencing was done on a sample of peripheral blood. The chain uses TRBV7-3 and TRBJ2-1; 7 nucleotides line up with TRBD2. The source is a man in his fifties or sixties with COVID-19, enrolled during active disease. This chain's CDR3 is CASSLKGLVASPKNYNEQFF. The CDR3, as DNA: TGTGCCAGCAGCTTAAAAGGACTAGTTGCCTCCCCGAAGAATTACAATGAGCAGTTCTTC.